The rows below give T cell receptor beta chains drawn from one sample of a study of beta chain features in type 1 diabetes. Profiled with immunoSEQ multiplex PCR; TCRdb holds only in-frame clones, not every one. Of some 350,000 clones in the sample, 8.5% to 10% were seen once. The material sequenced was central memory CD4+ T cells from blood. The source is a man aged 25 to 40 with type 1 diabetes. CDR3s include the opening cysteine and the closing phenylalanine or tryptophan. D genes are given only for firm matches. Clone size is not always given. Where it is, it says once, few, many or a class for expanded clones.

clone_size: few
d_call: TRBD1
v_call: TRBV5-1
j_call: TRBJ2-7
cdr3_nt: TGCGCCAGCAGCTTGGCCTACAGGGGGCAAGGGGAGCAGTACTTC
cdr3_aa: CASSLAYRGQGEQYF

clone_size: few
d_call: TRBD2
v_call: TRBV11-2
j_call: TRBJ2-3
cdr3_nt: TGTGCCAGCAGCCGAGCGGGAGGGCCGGGAGATACGCAGTATTTT
cdr3_aa: CASSRAGGPGDTQYF

clone_size: .
d_call: TRBD1
v_call: TRBV7-2
j_call: TRBJ2-3
cdr3_nt: TGTGCCAGCAGTCGGGACAGAAGCACAGATACGCAGTATTTT
cdr3_aa: CASSRDRSTDTQYF

clone_size: few
d_call: TRBD1
v_call: TRBV7-2
j_call: TRBJ2-3
cdr3_nt: TGTGCCAGCAGCCCCGGGACAGGGTCAGATACGCAGTATTTT
cdr3_aa: CASSPGTGSDTQYF

clone_size: .
d_call: TRBD2
v_call: TRBV7-2
j_call: TRBJ2-5
cdr3_nt: TGTGCCAGCAGCCCCCCCTTCCGAATAGCGGGACTCAAAGAGACCCAGTACTTC
cdr3_aa: CASSPPFRIAGLKETQYF

clone_size: .
d_call: TRBD2
v_call: TRBV30
j_call: TRBJ2-3
cdr3_nt: TGTGCCTGGAGCCCCGGCCCCGGGACTAGCGAGTATTTT
cdr3_aa: CAWSPGPGTSEYF

clone_size: .
d_call: TRBD1
v_call: TRBV7-9
j_call: TRBJ2-1
cdr3_nt: TGTGCCAGCAGCGACGGGACAGGGAGGCATGAGCAGTTCTTC
cdr3_aa: CASSDGTGRHEQFF

clone_size: .
d_call: TRBD1
v_call: TRBV30
j_call: TRBJ2-1
cdr3_nt: TGTGCCTGGACCTCCGGACAGGGGGAACATGAGCAGTTCTTC
cdr3_aa: CAWTSGQGEHEQFF

clone_size: few
d_call: TRBD2
v_call: TRBV4-2
j_call: TRBJ2-7
cdr3_nt: TGTGCCAGCAGCTTAGGGCAGGGAGGGACCTACGAGCAGTACTTC
cdr3_aa: CASSLGQGGTYEQYF

clone_size: many
d_call: .
v_call: TRBV20-1
j_call: TRBJ2-4
cdr3_nt: TGCAGTGCTGAACGAGAGAACATTCAGTACTTC
cdr3_aa: CSAERENIQYF

clone_size: few
d_call: TRBD2
v_call: TRBV5-1
j_call: TRBJ2-1
cdr3_nt: TGCGCCAGCAGCTTGGGTTTGACTAGCGGGAAAAATGAGCAGTTCTTC
cdr3_aa: CASSLGLTSGKNEQFF

clone_size: few
d_call: TRBD1
v_call: TRBV10-1
j_call: TRBJ1-1
cdr3_nt: TGCGCCAGCAGACCGGGACAGGGAACTGAAGCTTTCTTT
cdr3_aa: CASRPGQGTEAFF

clone_size: few
d_call: .
v_call: TRBV6-1
j_call: TRBJ2-7
cdr3_nt: TGTGCCAGCAGTTATCTGGACGAGCAGTACTTC
cdr3_aa: CASSYLDEQYF

clone_size: .
d_call: .
v_call: TRBV28
j_call: TRBJ1-2
cdr3_nt: TGTGCCAGCAGTGCGGACCAACTGGTCCGGGGCTACACCTTC
cdr3_aa: CASSADQLVRGYTF

clone_size: .
d_call: .
v_call: TRBV2
j_call: TRBJ2-7
cdr3_nt: TGTGCCAGCAGTCCCCAGAGAGGAAAGCAGTACTTC
cdr3_aa: CASSPQRGKQYF

clone_size: few
d_call: .
v_call: TRBV25-1
j_call: TRBJ2-7
cdr3_nt: TGTGCCAGCAGTGAGACCCGGTCCTATGAGCAGTACTTC
cdr3_aa: CASSETRSYEQYF

clone_size: few
d_call: .
v_call: TRBV5-1
j_call: TRBJ1-4
cdr3_nt: TGCGCCAGCAGCACGGACCCAGGGAGAAATGAAAAACTGTTTTTT
cdr3_aa: CASSTDPGRNEKLFF

clone_size: few
d_call: .
v_call: TRBV28
j_call: TRBJ2-5
cdr3_nt: TGTGCCAGCAGTTTAATGGAAGAGACCCAGTACTTC
cdr3_aa: CASSLMEETQYF

clone_size: few
d_call: .
v_call: TRBV27
j_call: TRBJ2-6
cdr3_nt: TGTGCCAGCAGTCCAGTTGTTCCGGCCAACGTCCTGACTTTC
cdr3_aa: CASSPVVPANVLTF

clone_size: .
d_call: .
v_call: TRBV7-8
j_call: TRBJ1-2
cdr3_nt: TGTGCCAGCAGCTCCTACCTTACCAGTGTTGGCTACACCTTC
cdr3_aa: CASSSYLTSVGYTF

clone_size: .
d_call: .
v_call: TRBV7-2
j_call: TRBJ2-3
cdr3_nt: TGTGCCAGCAGGCCTGGGGGGCTGAGCACAGATACGCAGTATTTT
cdr3_aa: CASRPGGLSTDTQYF

clone_size: .
d_call: .
v_call: TRBV10-2
j_call: TRBJ1-2
cdr3_nt: TGCGCCAGCGTCGGGGACAACTATGGCTACACCTTC
cdr3_aa: CASVGDNYGYTF

clone_size: .
d_call: TRBD2
v_call: TRBV4-1
j_call: TRBJ2-5
cdr3_nt: TGCGCCAGCAGCCGGACTAGCGTCCAAGAGACCCAGTACTTC
cdr3_aa: CASSRTSVQETQYF

clone_size: few
d_call: .
v_call: TRBV28
j_call: TRBJ2-4
cdr3_nt: TGTGCCAGCAGTCTCACAGTGGGCATTCAGTACTTC
cdr3_aa: CASSLTVGIQYF

clone_size: .
d_call: .
v_call: TRBV28
j_call: TRBJ1-5
cdr3_nt: TGTGCCAGCAGTCTACGACAGTCCGGGCCGATCGGGCCCCAGCATTTT
cdr3_aa: CASSLRQSGPIGPQHF

clone_size: .
d_call: TRBD1
v_call: TRBV7-9
j_call: TRBJ1-2
cdr3_nt: TGTGCCAGCAGCCCGGACAGGGTGGATGGCTACACCTTC
cdr3_aa: CASSPDRVDGYTF

clone_size: few
d_call: .
v_call: TRBV7-6
j_call: TRBJ2-7
cdr3_nt: TGTGCCAGCAGCTTAGCGGGGAACTACGAGCAGTACTTC
cdr3_aa: CASSLAGNYEQYF

clone_size: few
d_call: TRBD1
v_call: TRBV28
j_call: TRBJ1-2
cdr3_nt: TGTGCCAGCAGTGGAGTATTGATCGACAGGGGGCTATATGGCTACACCTTC
cdr3_aa: CASSGVLIDRGLYGYTF

clone_size: few
d_call: .
v_call: TRBV5-4
j_call: TRBJ1-2
cdr3_nt: TGTGCCAGCAGCTTGGATCGGCGGGACTATGGCTACACCTTC
cdr3_aa: CASSLDRRDYGYTF

clone_size: .
d_call: .
v_call: TRBV11-2
j_call: TRBJ1-2
cdr3_nt: TGTGCCAGCAGCTTAGGGGCGGCAGGGGGCTACACCTTC
cdr3_aa: CASSLGAAGGYTF

clone_size: once
d_call: .
v_call: TRBV11-2
j_call: TRBJ1-1
cdr3_nt: TGTGCCAGCAGCTTAGATCAAATAACTGAAGCTTTCTTT
cdr3_aa: CASSLDQITEAFF

clone_size: .
d_call: .
v_call: TRBV19
j_call: TRBJ1-5
cdr3_nt: TGTGCCAGTAGTACCCGAGGGGGGGAACAGCCCCAGCATTTT
cdr3_aa: CASSTRGGEQPQHF

clone_size: .
d_call: TRBD2
v_call: TRBV6-1
j_call: TRBJ2-3
cdr3_nt: TGTGCCAGCAGTCCTAGCGGGGGTTATACGCAGTATTTT
cdr3_aa: CASSPSGGYTQYF

clone_size: few
d_call: TRBD1
v_call: TRBV28
j_call: TRBJ2-3
cdr3_nt: TGTGCCAGCAGTCAAGGACAGGCAACAGATACGCAGTATTTT
cdr3_aa: CASSQGQATDTQYF

clone_size: many
d_call: .
v_call: TRBV7-2
j_call: TRBJ2-5
cdr3_nt: TGTGCCAGCAGCTTAGCGCTTGTCCAAGAGACCCAGTACTTC
cdr3_aa: CASSLALVQETQYF

clone_size: .
d_call: TRBD2
v_call: TRBV4-3
j_call: TRBJ2-5
cdr3_nt: TGCGCCAGCAGCCAATCCCGGCTAGCGGGAGTGGAGACCCAGTACTTC
cdr3_aa: CASSQSRLAGVETQYF

clone_size: few
d_call: .
v_call: TRBV20-1
j_call: TRBJ2-3
cdr3_nt: TGCAGTGCTTGGAAGGAAGATACGCAGTATTTT
cdr3_aa: CSAWKEDTQYF

clone_size: .
d_call: .
v_call: TRBV7-9
j_call: TRBJ2-3
cdr3_nt: TGTGCCAGCAGCTCCGGGGCGGGAAGTCGGGAGGATACGCAGTATTTT
cdr3_aa: CASSSGAGSREDTQYF

clone_size: few
d_call: .
v_call: TRBV7-2
j_call: TRBJ2-6
cdr3_nt: TGTGCCAGCAGCTTCCGGACACCCCGCTCTGGGGCCAACGTCCTGACTTTC
cdr3_aa: CASSFRTPRSGANVLTF

clone_size: .
d_call: .
v_call: TRBV7-2
j_call: TRBJ2-1
cdr3_nt: TGTGCCAGCAGCTTAGGGGGCCACAATGAGCAGTTCTTC
cdr3_aa: CASSLGGHNEQFF

clone_size: .
d_call: TRBD1
v_call: TRBV27
j_call: TRBJ1-2
cdr3_nt: TGTGCCAGCAATCGACAGGGGGCTGTTGGCTACACCTTC
cdr3_aa: CASNRQGAVGYTF

clone_size: few
d_call: .
v_call: TRBV9
j_call: TRBJ2-3
cdr3_nt: TGTGCCAGCGGAGGGGCAGCCCCTCCCACAGATACGCAGTATTTT
cdr3_aa: CASGGAAPPTDTQYF

clone_size: few
d_call: .
v_call: TRBV6-1
j_call: TRBJ2-1
cdr3_nt: TGTGCCAGCACCCCCCAACTTGGCGTTGAGCAGTTCTTC
cdr3_aa: CASTPQLGVEQFF